Each of the 23 T cell receptor beta chains below was sequenced from the same sample in a study of T cell repertoires in cytomegalovirus infection. TCRdb processed the reads anew with MiXCR; each CDR3 protein has one entry. The sample yields about a million distinct CDR3 sequences, around 31% seen once. For these TCRs, the target antigens are not known. The sequencing used cultured CD8+ T cells from PBMCs, collected from culture after CMV antigen stimulation. All receptors come from a human donor in good health (CMV status not recorded). Some clones in this sample may be carry-over from other donors' samples.

In its sample, this clonotype was seen many times. The genes are TRBV7-2 and TRBJ2-1, with 8 bases fitting TRBD1. The CDR3 consists of 16 residues. V was clipped by 4 bases and J by 3 bases; unmatched bases: 8. The germline CDR1 and CDR2 sequences are SGHTA and FQGNSA. In DNA form, the CDR3 reads TGTGCCAGCAGCTGGTTTGGACAGGGTAACTACAATGAGCAGTTCTTC. Residues: CASSWFGQGNYNEQFF. Using reference TRBV7-2 and TRBJ2-1 for the parts outside the CDR3, the full variable domain is GAGVSQSPSNKVTEKGKDVELRCDPISGHTALYWYRQSLGQGLEFLIYFQGNSAPDKSGLPSDRFSAERTGGSVSTLTIQRTQQEDSAVYLCASSWFGQGNYNEQFFGPGTRLTVL.

This clonotype was picked up a small number of times. The chain has TRBV7-2 and TRBJ2-1, with 8 bases identical to TRBD1. The CDR3 runs 16 residues. V lost 7 bases to trimming and J lost 2 bases; unmatched junction nucleotides: 10. Germline-derived CDR1 and CDR2 are SGHTA and FQGNSA. The CDR3 region has the DNA TGTGCCAGCACCCACCTTGGCAGGGGGCCCTACAATGAGCAGTTCTTC. Residues: CASTHLGRGPYNEQFF.

This clonotype was seen a handful of times. This chain joins TRBV12-3 or TRBV12-4 and TRBJ2-3; 11 nucleotides line up with TRBD2. The CDR3 length is 17 residues. V was clipped by 6 bases and J by 4 bases; unmatched bases: 12. Here the CDR3 reads CASSGNVASGGPDTQYF. CDR3 in DNA: TGTGCCAGCAGCGGAAACGTGGCTAGCGGGGGGCCAGATACGCAGTATTTT.

This clonotype was observed a handful of times. The rearrangement joins TRBV7-9 to TRBJ2-3, with 7 bases aligning to TRBD2. The germline V gene encodes CDR1 SEHNR and CDR2 FQNEAQ (reference sequence). The length of the CDR3 is 19 residues. V was clipped by 5 bases and J by 0 bases; unmatched bases: 17. The CDR3 reads CASSLTPTAGTGSTDTQYF. The CDR3 bases are TGTGCCAGCAGCCTCACTCCGACAGCGGGGACTGGAAGCACAGATACGCAGTATTTT. The full variable domain, its missing parts supplied by reference TRBV7-9 and TRBJ2-3, is DTGVSQNPRHKITKRGQNVTFRCDPISEHNRLYWYRQTLGQGPEFLTYFQNEAQLEKSRLLSDRFSAERPKGSFSTLEIQRTEQGDSAMYLCASSLTPTAGTGSTDTQYFGPGTRLTVL.

CDR3 in DNA: TGTGCCAGCAGTGCGATAAACACAGGGGGCGCGTACGAGCAGTACGTC. Amino acid sequence: CASSAINTGGAYEQYV. This chain joins TRBV28 and TRBJ2-7; 9 bases line up with TRBD1. Per the germline V gene, CDR1 is MDHEN and CDR2 is SYDVKM. The CDR3 totals 16 residues. The trim removed 5 bases at V and 4 bases at J, leaving 12 bases unmatched.

The chain recombines TRBV19 with TRBJ2-2, with 7 bases aligning to TRBD1. The CDR3 sequence is 21 residues long. The V segment lost 3 bases and the J segment 0 bases; nucleotides outside the gene matches: 19. Germline V gene lookup returns CDR1 LNHDA and CDR2 SQIVND (reference sequence). The CDR3 DNA reads TGTGCCAGTAGTATGGTTTTGAATGTACCCGTGGACAGGCCGAACACCGGGGAGCTGTTTTTT. Translating gives CASSMVLNVPVDRPNTGELFF.

This clonotype was recorded at least ten times. This chain joins TRBV28 and TRBJ2-1; D is ambiguous. V lost 6 bases to trimming and J lost 4 bases, with 16 bases between them. The CDR3 length is 15 residues. CDR1 is MDHEN and CDR2 is SYDVKM in the germline V gene. The CDR3 bases are TGTGCCAGCAGCCCGACTCGCGGACGGTACAATGAGCAGTTCTTC. It is translated as CASSPTRGRYNEQFF.

This chain joins TRBV20-1 and TRBJ2-7; possible D gene TRBD2, 5 bases. Per the germline V gene, CDR1 is DFQATT and CDR2 is SNEGSKA (reference sequence). This CDR3 comprises 14 residues. V was shortened by 3 bases and J by 4 bases, with 16 bases between the two germline ends. The CDR3 is CSASGGTDSYEQYF. The CDR3 DNA follows: TGCAGTGCTAGCGGAGGAACCGATTCGTACGAGCAGTACTTC.

The V call is TRBV4-3, the J call TRBJ2-1; TRBD2 matches at 7 bases. V gave up 1 base and J gave up 10 bases; unmatched junction bases: 4. This CDR3 comprises 13 residues. Germline assignment: CDR1 LGHNA and CDR2 YSLEER. The DNA of the CDR3 is TGCGCCAGCAGCCAAGGAAGGGGAGGGGAGCAGTTCTTC. Residues: CASSQGRGGEQFF.

The CDR3 coding sequence is TGTGCCAGCACTAATACAGGGGCCAGGGAAGCTTTCTTT. This codes for CASTNTGAREAFF. The V gene is TRBV12-3 or TRBV12-4, the J gene TRBJ1-1, with TRBD1 identical over 7 bases. The J segment lost 8 bases and the V segment lost 7 bases, leaving 10 bases of the junction unmatched. The CDR3 length is 13 residues.

A few counts support this clonotype. The chain couples TRBV6-2 or TRBV6-3 to TRBJ1-3; D call uncertain. The CDR3 length is 13 residues. With 8 bases removed from V and 3 bases from J, the gap between germline ends came to 11 bases. Germline V gene lookup returns CDR1 MNHEY and CDR2 SVGEGT. CDR3 DNA: TGTGCCAGCCGTACGAAGCTTGGAAACACCATATATTTT. Protein product: CASRTKLGNTIYF.

The genes are TRBV7-9 and TRBJ2-7; a weak D match, TRBD2 (5 bases). Trimming shortened V by 4 bases and J by 2 bases, and 21 bases separated the two germline ends. The CDR3 consists of 17 residues. Germline-derived CDR1 and CDR2 are SEHNR and FQNEAQ (reference sequence). The CDR3 is CASSSSREASTTYEQYF. In DNA form, the CDR3 reads TGTGCCAGCAGCTCCTCACGGGAAGCTAGCACCACCTACGAGCAGTACTTC.

The gene calls are TRBV20-1 and TRBJ1-5, with a possible D match to TRBD1 (5 bases). Germline CDR1 DFQATT, CDR2 SNEGSKA (reference sequence). The CDR3 extends over 12 amino acids. V lost 0 bases to trimming and J lost 9 bases, with 9 bases between them. CDR3 amino acids: CSAREGVGPQHF. CDR3 coding DNA: TGCAGTGCTAGAGAAGGGGTGGGGCCCCAGCATTTT.

The chain carries TRBV5-5 and TRBJ1-1; TRBD1 agrees at 7 bases. Trimming cost V 7 bases and J 0 bases; bases outside gene matches: 9. The germline V gene has CDR1 SGHKS and CDR2 YYEKEE (reference sequence). The CDR3 totals 15 residues. CDR3 region: CASGTGAGVNTEAFF. For the CDR3, the DNA is TGTGCCAGCGGAACAGGGGCTGGCGTGAACACTGAAGCTTTCTTT.

The V gene is TRBV28, the J gene TRBJ2-5, with D perhaps TRBD2 (6 bases). Per the germline V gene, CDR1 is MDHEN and CDR2 is SYDVKM. The V end was cut by 6 bases, the J end by 5 bases, with 25 bases between. This CDR3 region has 17 residues. The CDR3 sequence: CASRRARGTEARETQYF. The CDR3 DNA reads TGTGCCAGCAGGAGGGCTCGGGGGACCGAAGCCCGGGAGACCCAGTACTTC.

This clonotype was seen more than once but under ten times. The gene calls are TRBV2 and TRBJ2-3; possible D gene TRBD1, 6 bases. This CDR3 has 15 residues. Trimming pared 7 bases from V and 2 bases from J, leaving 16 bases between. Per the germline V gene, CDR1 is SNHLY and CDR2 is FYNNEI. CDR3 in DNA: TGTGCCAGCAACCAAGACAGGAACCCCACAGATACGCAGTATTTT. Protein: CASNQDRNPTDTQYF.

This clonotype was picked up many times. The chain carries TRBV7-8 and TRBJ2-7, with 9 nucleotides matching TRBD1. Unmatched junction bases numbered 5, after V lost 6 bases and J lost 5 bases. This CDR3 has 13 amino acids. Germline values: CDR1 SGHVS, CDR2 FQNEAQ. The DNA of the CDR3 is TGTGCCAGCAGTATAGGACAGGGGAACGAGCAGTACTTC. Amino acid sequence: CASSIGQGNEQYF. Combining the CDR3 with reference TRBV7-8 and TRBJ2-7 gives the whole variable domain GAGVSQSPRYKVAKRGQDVALRCDPISGHVSLFWYQQALGQGPEFLTYFQNEAQLDKSGLPSDRFFAERPEGSVSTLKIQRTQQEDSAVYLCASSIGQGNEQYFGPGTRLTVT.

The rearrangement uses TRBV19 and TRBJ2-1, with 8 nucleotides matching TRBD2. CDR1 is LNHDA and CDR2 is SQIVND in the germline V gene (reference sequence). This CDR3 region has 15 residues. Trimming took 5 bases from V and 6 from J; bases not matched to a gene: 9. The CDR3: CASSLSGGKGNEQFF. CDR3 bases: TGTGCCAGTAGTCTTTCGGGGGGGAAGGGCAATGAGCAGTTCTTC. Full variable domain (rest looked up from reference TRBV19 and TRBJ2-1): DGGITQSPKYLFRKEGQNVTLSCEQNLNHDAMYWYRQDPGQGLRLIYYSQIVNDFQKGDIAEGYSVSREKKESFPLTVTSAQKNPTAFYLCASSLSGGKGNEQFFGPGTRLTVL.

This clonotype was seen a handful of times. The chain recombines TRBV27 with TRBJ1-5; no firm D call. V was shortened by 6 bases and J by 5 bases, with 11 bases between the two germline ends. The CDR3 consists of 13 residues. The germline gives CDR1 MNHEY, CDR2 SMNVEV (reference sequence). CDR3 sequence reads: CASSAFTHQPQHF. CDR3 nucleotide sequence: TGTGCCAGCAGCGCTTTCACCCATCAGCCCCAGCATTTT.

This clonotype was seen ten or more times. This chain connects TRBV12-3 or TRBV12-4 to TRBJ1-4; D is unresolved. The V end was cut by 4 bases, the J end by 8 bases, with 8 bases between. CDR3 length equals 12 residues. For the CDR3, the DNA is TGTGCCAGCAGTTACGGACGGGAAAAACTGTTTTTT. It is translated as CASSYGREKLFF.

The chain carries TRBV11-2 and TRBJ2-1; D is undetermined. With 4 bases removed from V and 4 bases from J, the gap between germline ends came to 17 bases. Germline V CDR1 and CDR2: SGHAT, FQNNGV. The CDR3 consists of 16 residues. CDR3 loop: CASSSGRSYPYNEQFF. CDR3 sequence (DNA): TGTGCCAGCAGCTCGGGTAGATCCTATCCTTACAATGAGCAGTTCTTC. The full variable domain, with the rest looked up from reference TRBV11-2 and TRBJ2-1, is EAGVAQSPRYKIIEKRQSVAFWCNPISGHATLYWYQQILGQGPKLLIQFQNNGVVDDSQLPKDRFSAERLKGVDSTLKIQPAKLEDSAVYLCASSSGRSYPYNEQFFGPGTRLTVL.

This chain connects TRBV2 to TRBJ2-3; D is undetermined. Germline V gene lookup returns CDR1 SNHLY and CDR2 FYNNEI. The ends were cut back, 1 base at V and 2 bases at J, with 19 bases in the middle. There are 18 residues in the CDR3. For the CDR3, the DNA is TGTGCCAGCAGTGAAGAACGACCGTGGGTTTCCCACACAGATACGCAGTATTTT. Protein: CASSEERPWVSHTDTQYF.

This clonotype was recorded a few times. The chain is built from TRBV19 and TRBJ2-3; TRBD1 is a possible D gene (6 bases). Germline CDR1 LNHDA, CDR2 SQIVND (reference sequence). V shed 5 bases and J shed 4 bases, with 13 bases lying between them. The CDR3 length is 14 residues. CDR3 in DNA: TGTGCCAGTAGTGCGGACAGCAGGGCAGATACGCAGTATTTT. Translated, it gives CASSADSRADTQYF. The complete variable domain, with remaining parts taken from reference TRBV19 and TRBJ2-3, reads DGGITQSPKYLFRKEGQNVTLSCEQNLNHDAMYWYRQDPGQGLRLIYYSQIVNDFQKGDIAEGYSVSREKKESFPLTVTSAQKNPTAFYLCASSADSRADTQYFGPGTRLTVL.